This T cell receptor beta chain was sequenced for a study of shared clonotypes between healthy human individuals. Study findings and constraints: Sampling covered blood only; tissue repertoires likely differ. Represented diversity, genetic and exposure-history alike, was limited by few donors.

About this clone itself: The target antigen is unknown.

CDR1 and CDR2 from the germline V gene are WNHNN and SYGVQD (reference sequence). The CDR3 contains 16 residues. The V and J ends lost 3 bases and 6 bases, in that order; junction bases with no gene match: 13. The authors ran the assay at deep level. In replicate PCRs of unsorted PBMC, about 300 ng DNA, tens of thousands of T cell genomes, was used. The method was immunoSEQ multiplex PCR; TCRdb's version includes in-frame clones alone and lacks a portion of them. The data show about 490,000 clones, 70% to 85% seen once. Sequenced input: PBMCs. V and J are TRBV10-1 and TRBJ2-7; 8 nucleotides align to TRBD2. The TCR sequence derives from a woman in her thirties or forties in good health. Some clones in this sample may be carry-over from other donors' samples. The CDR3 region has the DNA TGCGCCAGCAGTGAAAGACTAGCGCCTGGCCGGAGCGAGCAGTACTTC. This codes for CASSERLAPGRSEQYF.